This TCR beta chain is drawn from a study of blood T cell repertoires in COVID-19. On the study more broadly: There were acute and convalescent COVID-19 samples, and they came from the United States, Italy and Spain. T cells, B-cell-depleted T cells, or PBMCs provided the cDNA or gDNA that served as material.

The V end lost 5 bases, the J end lost 4 bases, and 8 bases lay between the germline ends. Germline V gives CDR1 MGHDK, CDR2 SYGVNS. The CDR3 length is 13 residues. Original data processing: Reference gene primer amplification gave nucleated cell count estimates. The protocol was immunoSEQ multiplex PCR, while the TCRdb copy is restricted to in-frame clones and leaves out a portion. V, J and clone size are those of that table, while D and trimming were read from the DNA. Altogether under 250,000 clones are present, about 86% being singletons, with the ten largest covering 8.2%. The TCR originated in a woman aged 45-59 years with acute or convalescent COVID-19. Sequencing was carried out using peripheral blood. The genes are TRBV25-1 and TRBJ2-2; weak D call: TRBD2 (5 bases). CDR3 sequence: CASSRSGTGELFF. The CDR3 DNA follows: TGTGCCAGCAGTCGGAGCGGCACCGGGGAGCTGTTTTTT.